This T cell receptor beta chain derives from a study of CD8 T cells in Susac syndrome. With random hexamers, reverse transcription was performed on about 0.5 to 1 ug of RNA. The amplification used immunoSEQ multiplex PCR on TCR beta CDR3; it spanned 54 Vbeta and 13 Jbeta. One entry per CDR3 protein, called by TCRdb with MiXCR from the immunoSEQ multiplex PCR reads. The repertoire consists of approximately 65,000 distinct CDR3 sequences, with more than 90% occurring once and the leading ten covering about 0.21%. Trimming left V 2 bases short and J 7 bases short, with 12 bases between. The CDR3 totals 14 residues. Germline-derived CDR1 and CDR2 are MNHEY and SVGAGI.

Sequenced: CD8+ T cells from PBMCs. The TCR sequence derives from a human donor in good health. The chain combines TRBV6-5 with TRBJ2-1; tentative D call: TRBD2 (5 bases). For the CDR3, the DNA is TGTGCCAGCAGTTACCTCGGCCCGGGGAATGAGCAGTTCTTC. Translated, it gives CASSYLGPGNEQFF.